A selection of T cell receptor beta chains follows, all from one sample in a study of blood T cell repertoires in COVID-19. Libraries were prepared by immunoSEQ multiplex PCR; TCRdb keeps only in-frame clonotypes and omits some of them. The sample records hundreds of thousands of clones, 80% to 90% being singletons. The sequenced material came from peripheral blood. These receptors came from a woman in her 70s with acute or convalescent COVID-19. CDR3s include the opening cysteine and the closing phenylalanine or tryptophan. The D gene is left open where the match is weak. The size field is filled for only some rows; it gives once, few, many or a size class.

clone_size	v_call	j_call	d_call	cdr3_aa	cdr3_nt
.	TRBV5-5	TRBJ2-3	TRBD2	CASSLAGSSGGITDAQYF	TGTGCCAGCAGCTTGGCCGGCTCTAGCGGGGGTATCACAGATGCGCAGTATTTT
.	TRBV19	TRBJ2-1	.	CASSIVGPGYNEQFF	TGTGCCAGTAGTATAGTGGGGCCAGGCTACAATGAGCAGTTCTTC
.	TRBV24-1	TRBJ1-5	TRBD1	CATSRQGSGQPQHF	TGTGCCACCAGCAGACAGGGATCAGGTCAGCCCCAGCATTTT
.	TRBV3-1/TRBV3-2	TRBJ2-5	.	CASSLTVQETQYF	TGTGCCAGCAGCCTGACAGTACAAGAGACCCAGTACTTC
.	TRBV7-9	TRBJ1-1	.	CASSLQGANTEAFF	TGTGCCAGCAGCCTACAGGGTGCGAACACTGAAGCTTTCTTT
.	TRBV5-1	TRBJ1-4	.	CASTGYGDNEKLFF	TGCGCCAGCACCGGGTACGGGGATAATGAAAAACTGTTTTTT
.	TRBV5-1	TRBJ1-2	.	CASSLGGHSGYTF	TGCGCCAGCAGCTTGGGGGGACACTCGGGCTACACCTTC
.	TRBV28	TRBJ2-1	.	CASSFQSPYVEQFF	TGTGCCAGCAGTTTTCAGTCCCCGTACGTTGAGCAGTTCTTC
.	TRBV3-1/TRBV3-2	TRBJ1-1	.	CASSQGLGRVGTEAFF	TGTGCCAGCAGCCAAGGTCTGGGCAGGGTCGGAACTGAAGCTTTCTTT
.	TRBV24-1	TRBJ2-2	TRBD2	CATSEPSGRAGANTGELFF	TGTGCCACCAGTGAACCCTCGGGGAGGGCGGGCGCGAACACCGGGGAGCTGTTTTTT
few	TRBV7-2	TRBJ2-1	TRBD2	CASSLTSGVPSREQFF	TGTGCCAGCAGCTTAACCAGCGGGGTCCCTAGTAGGGAGCAGTTCTTC
.	TRBV4-1	TRBJ2-1	TRBD2	CASSQRETSGAVGEQFF	TGCGCCAGCAGCCAACGGGAGACTAGCGGGGCAGTTGGGGAGCAGTTCTTC
.	TRBV9	TRBJ2-3	TRBD2	CASSVYGGGTDTQYF	TGTGCCAGCAGCGTATATGGGGGGGGAACAGATACGCAGTATTTT
.	TRBV6-1	TRBJ1-1	.	CASSERYRNTEAFF	TGTGCCAGCAGTGAACGCTACAGGAACACTGAAGCTTTCTTT
.	TRBV7-9	TRBJ1-1	TRBD1	CASSFDRGHTEAFF	TGTGCCAGCAGCTTTGACAGGGGGCACACTGAAGCTTTCTTT
.	TRBV30	TRBJ2-3	.	CAWSAGGVDTQYF	TGTGCCTGGAGCGCGGGCGGGGTAGATACGCAGTATTTT
few	TRBV19	TRBJ1-3	.	CASSIGKNSGNTIYF	TGTGCCAGTAGTATCGGGAAGAACTCTGGAAACACCATATATTTT
few	TRBV10-2	TRBJ1-5	.	CASSLQGNPNQPQHF	TGCGCCAGTTCCTTACAGGGAAACCCGAATCAGCCCCAGCATTTT
.	TRBV9	TRBJ1-2	TRBD1	CASSVLGGRGDYGYTF	TGTGCCAGCAGCGTATTGGGAGGCAGGGGGGACTATGGCTACACCTTC
few	TRBV10-2	TRBJ1-4	.	CASSDGGLGEKLFF	TGCGCCAGCAGTGACGGCGGGTTAGGTGAAAAACTGTTTTTT
.	TRBV30	TRBJ2-7	TRBD1	CAWRGTGSSYEQYF	TGTGCCTGGAGGGGGACAGGGAGCTCCTACGAGCAGTACTTC
.	TRBV7-2	TRBJ1-6	.	CASSLVQDGNSPLHF	TGTGCCAGCAGCTTAGTGCAGGATGGTAATTCACCCCTCCACTTT
.	TRBV4-2	TRBJ2-7	TRBD1	CASSQLTGSVYEQYF	TGTGCCAGCAGCCAACTGACAGGGTCGGTCTACGAGCAGTACTTC
.	TRBV11-2	TRBJ2-3	TRBD2	CASSILAGGFPDTQYF	TGTGCCAGCAGCATTTTAGCGGGGGGCTTTCCAGATACGCAGTATTTT
.	TRBV3-1/TRBV3-2	TRBJ2-7	TRBD1	CASSPMGQPYEQYF	TGTGCCAGCAGCCCTATGGGACAGCCCTACGAGCAGTACTTC
.	TRBV7-9	TRBJ2-1	.	CASSLFSGRGNEQFF	TGTGCCAGCAGCTTATTTTCTGGCAGGGGTAATGAGCAGTTCTTC
.	TRBV5-1	TRBJ1-1	TRBD1	CASSLGQGRTEAFF	TGCGCCAGCAGCCTGGGACAGGGGAGGACTGAAGCTTTCTTT
.	TRBV15	TRBJ2-7	.	CATSRDRGPYEQYF	TGTGCCACCAGCAGAGACAGGGGTCCCTACGAGCAGTACTTC
.	TRBV12-5	TRBJ2-1	TRBD2	CASGSSGVHEQFF	TGTGCTAGTGGTTCTAGCGGGGTCCATGAGCAGTTCTTC
.	TRBV5-1	TRBJ2-1	.	CATSEEAGIYNEQFF	TGCGCCACCTCCGAGGAGGCCGGGATCTACAATGAGCAGTTCTTC
once	TRBV4-1	TRBJ1-2	TRBD1	CASSQEQGLTYGYTF	TGCGCCAGCAGCCAAGAACAGGGGCTTACCTATGGCTACACCTTC
.	TRBV5-1	TRBJ1-2	TRBD1	CASSEAGGERGYTF	TGCGCCAGCAGCGAGGCAGGGGGCGAGCGTGGCTACACCTTC
.	TRBV9	TRBJ2-3	.	CASSVAGTDTQYF	TGTGCCAGCAGCGTAGCTGGCACAGATACGCAGTATTTT
once	TRBV6-5	TRBJ1-2	TRBD1	CASETGGVSNYGYTF	TGTGCCAGCGAAACAGGGGGGGTATCTAACTATGGCTACACCTTC
.	TRBV7-2	TRBJ1-5	.	CASSLVAAGNNQPQHF	TGTGCCAGCAGCTTAGTGGCGGCAGGGAACAATCAGCCCCAGCATTTT
.	TRBV5-1	TRBJ1-1	.	CASSLYRENTEAFF	TGCGCCAGCAGCTTGTACAGGGAGAACACTGAAGCTTTCTTT
.	TRBV4-2	TRBJ1-5	.	CASSQGGHNSNQPQHF	TGTGCCAGCAGCCAAGGGGGACACAATAGCAATCAGCCCCAGCATTTT
.	TRBV5-8	TRBJ2-2	TRBD1	CASSLPGTGNTGELFF	TGTGCCAGCAGCCTCCCTGGGACAGGGAACACCGGGGAGCTGTTTTTT
.	TRBV7-9	TRBJ2-1	.	CASSLSGGYSYNEQFF	TGTGCCAGCAGCTTGTCAGGGGGGTACTCCTACAATGAGCAGTTCTTC
.	TRBV5-1	TRBJ1-1	.	CASSLVPNTEAFF	TGCGCCAGCAGCCTCGTCCCTAACACTGAAGCTTTCTTT
.	TRBV19	TRBJ1-5	.	CASSIPGNSNQPQHF	TGTGCCAGTAGTATTCCAGGGAATAGCAATCAGCCCCAGCATTTT
.	TRBV6-1	TRBJ1-5	.	CASSEWLTVSNQPQHF	TGTGCCAGCAGTGAATGGCTGACAGTTAGCAATCAGCCCCAGCATTTT
.	TRBV12-1	TRBJ1-1	.	CASTSGIRVMNTEAFF	TGTGCCAGCACCTCAGGGATACGGGTTATGAACACTGAAGCTTTCTTT
.	TRBV7-2	TRBJ1-2	TRBD1	CASSATGVGYGYTF	TGTGCCAGCAGTGCTACAGGGGTGGGGTATGGCTACACCTTC
.	TRBV14	TRBJ1-2	.	CASSQVGRYNDGYTF	TGTGCCAGCAGCCAAGTGGGCAGGTACAATGATGGCTACACCTTC
.	TRBV27	TRBJ2-2	.	CASSLIQFANTGELFF	TGTGCCAGCAGTTTAATACAGTTCGCGAACACCGGGGAGCTGTTTTTT
.	TRBV19	TRBJ1-5	TRBD1	CASSIQGAGQPQHF	TGTGCCAGTAGTATTCAGGGGGCAGGTCAGCCCCAGCATTTT
.	TRBV7-2	TRBJ1-6	.	CASSLEVGGSSPLHF	TGTGCCAGCAGCTTAGAGGTAGGGGGTAGCTCACCCCTCCACTTT
.	TRBV16	TRBJ2-2	.	CASSPSQGTGELFF	TGTGCCAGCAGCCCCTCGCAGGGGACCGGGGAGCTGTTTTTT
.	TRBV3-1/TRBV3-2	TRBJ1-2	.	CASSQEGTNGYTF	TGTGCCAGCAGCCAAGAAGGCACTAACGGCTACACCTTC
.	TRBV7-2	TRBJ1-5	TRBD1	CASSLDRGGFQPQHF	TGTGCCAGCAGCTTAGACAGGGGGGGTTTTCAGCCCCAGCATTTT
.	TRBV7-2	TRBJ1-4	.	CASSGVRANEKLFF	TGTGCCAGCAGCGGGGTCAGGGCCAATGAAAAACTGTTTTTT
.	TRBV10-1	TRBJ1-1	.	CASSLDTPGSEAFF	TGCGCCAGCAGTCTTGACACTCCCGGCTCTGAAGCTTTCTTT
once	TRBV19	TRBJ1-4	.	CASSRDFASNEKLFF	TGTGCCAGTAGCCGTGACTTTGCTAGTAATGAAAAACTGTTTTTT
.	TRBV9	TRBJ2-3	TRBD1	CASSPEDRGKQYF	TGTGCCAGCAGCCCTGAGGACAGGGGAAAGCAGTATTTT
.	TRBV19	TRBJ2-2	TRBD1	CAASSGTGGTGELFF	TGTGCCGCCTCCTCCGGGACAGGGGGCACCGGGGAGCTGTTTTTT
.	TRBV24-1	TRBJ1-5	TRBD1	CATSGGTGIWPQHF	TGTGCCACCAGTGGCGGGACAGGGATCTGGCCCCAGCATTTT
.	TRBV2	TRBJ1-1	.	CASSGGQLRTEAFF	TGTGCCAGCAGTGGCGGACAGTTACGCACTGAAGCTTTCTTT